This TCR beta chain was recovered during a study of CD8+CD57+ T cells in acquired aplastic anemia. Study details: Sorted CD4+ and CD8+ cells gave a mean 3.2 ug DNA, range roughly 0.18 to 30 ug.

The germline V gene encodes CDR1 LNHNV and CDR2 YYDKDF (reference sequence). The CDR3 sequence is 19 residues long. Trimming pared 3 bases from V and 0 bases from J, leaving 21 bases between. Notes on the study in general: The same twenty-nine CD8+ CDR3 sequences occurred in patients and in controls.

To note about this clonotype: The antigen remains unidentified.

It was genomic DNA that served as the template for profiling TCR beta VDJ and CDR3. One entry per CDR3 protein results from TCRdb running MiXCR on the reads. Of around 200,000 distinct CDR3 sequences listed, approximately 65% were seen once; the top ten hold around 58%. CD8+CD57+ cell expansion had been shown by flow cytometry in patients chosen for sequencing. The diagnosis in all patients was severe acquired aplastic anemia. Each patient gave a blood sample that was collected before any therapy had been received. Sequenced sample: sorted CD4+, CD8+, or CD8+CD57+ T cells (not recorded which) from PBMCs. The sequence was collected from a human donor with aplastic anemia. V and J are TRBV15 and TRBJ2-1; perhaps TRBD1 as D (6 bases). In DNA form, the CDR3 reads TGTGCCACCAGCAGCTTAAGGGGGAGTTTCGTCAGCTCCTACAATGAGCAGTTCTTC. Amino acid sequence: CATSSLRGSFVSSYNEQFF.